Listed below are T cell receptor beta chains from one sample, sequenced in a study of shared clonotypes between healthy human individuals. Some clones are missing from TCRdb's copy, which holds only in-frame ones; the method was immunoSEQ multiplex PCR. The repertoire has 2.3 million or so clones, 85% to 95% of them found once; the top ten carry approximately 0.4%. What was sequenced was naive CD4+ T cells from PBMCs. These receptors came from a man in his late teens or twenties in good health. Some clones in this sample may be carry-over from other donors' samples. Both conserved end residues are part of each CDR3. The D gene is left open where the match is weak. Where a row states a size, it is once, few, many or the class of an expanded clone; other rows omit it.

v_gene	j_gene	abundance	d_gene	CDR3nt	CDR3aa
TRBV27	TRBJ2-2	once	-	TGTGCCAGCAGTCGCCGGGGCGGGGAGCTGTTTTTT	CASSRRGGELFF
TRBV9	TRBJ2-1	-	-	TGTGCCAGCAGCGAGGGTTTAACGGGCGGTGAGCAGTTCTTC	CASSEGLTGGEQFF
TRBV27	TRBJ2-1	-	TRBD2	TGTGCCAGCAGTTTCTGGACTAGCGGGCCGAAATACAATGAGCAGTTCTTC	CASSFWTSGPKYNEQFF
TRBV6-4	TRBJ2-1	-	-	TGTGCCAGCAGTGCTCGGACAGAGAGCTCCTACAATGAGCAGTTCTTC	CASSARTESSYNEQFF
TRBV29-1	TRBJ2-7	-	TRBD1	TGCAGCGGACGCTTCCGGGACAGTGACCCCTACGAGCAGTACTTC	CSGRFRDSDPYEQYF
TRBV28	TRBJ1-1	-	-	TGTGCCAGCCGGGGGATTGCGAACACTGAAGCTTTCTTT	CASRGIANTEAFF
TRBV28	TRBJ1-2	-	-	TGTGCCAGCAGTTTGGGGTCACCCCGGACCCTTGGCTACACCTTC	CASSLGSPRTLGYTF
TRBV29-1	TRBJ2-1	-	-	TGCAGCGTTGGGTTAAGGCGGGCTATCTATGAGCAGTTCTTC	CSVGLRRAIYEQFF
TRBV7-9	TRBJ2-7	-	TRBD2	TGTGCCAGCAGCTTAGAGCTCGGGGGAGGGCCACGCGAGCAGTACTTC	CASSLELGGGPREQYF
TRBV7-3	TRBJ2-7	-	TRBD1	TGTGCCAGCAGCTTAATCAGGGGGCCCTACGAGCAGTACTTC	CASSLIRGPYEQYF
TRBV28	TRBJ2-7	-	-	TGTGCCAGCAGTTTTTTCGCAGGGACCTACGAGCAGTACTTC	CASSFFAGTYEQYF
TRBV19	TRBJ2-5	-	-	TGTGCCAGTAGTCTCTATTGGACGGAAAAAGAGACCCAGTACTTC	CASSLYWTEKETQYF
TRBV28	TRBJ1-2	-	-	TGTGCCACCCGTTTGGGGGGGGCAGAGGGCTATGGCTACACCTTC	CATRLGGAEGYGYTF
TRBV28	TRBJ1-2	-	-	TGTGCCAGCAGTTTGTCTGGCAGAGGTGGCTACACCTTC	CASSLSGRGGYTF
TRBV7-9	TRBJ1-1	-	-	TGTGCCAGCATTGAGGGCGTAGGCACTGAAGCTTTCTTT	CASIEGVGTEAFF
TRBV2	TRBJ2-1	-	TRBD2	TGTGCCAGTCGTCGGATAATTCTAGCGGGAGTTGTCAATGAGCAGTTCTTC	CASRRIILAGVVNEQFF
TRBV5-4	TRBJ2-6	once	-	TGTGCCAGCAGCGGGGTCCCCTTCTCTGGGGCCAACGTCCTGACTTTC	CASSGVPFSGANVLTF
TRBV27	TRBJ1-1	-	-	TGTGCCAGCAGTTTACGAGACAACACTGAAGCTTTCTTT	CASSLRDNTEAFF
TRBV30	TRBJ2-5	-	-	TGTGCCTGGAGGCAGGGCTACCAAGAGACCCAGTACTTC	CAWRQGYQETQYF
TRBV4-2	TRBJ2-1	-	-	TGTGCCAGCAGCCCACAGGGACCGTACAATGAGCAGTTCTTC	CASSPQGPYNEQFF
TRBV5-1	TRBJ2-7	-	TRBD1	TGCGCCAGCAGCTTGGAAGCGGGACAGGGCAACGAGCAGTACTTC	CASSLEAGQGNEQYF
TRBV29-1	TRBJ1-1	-	-	TGCAGCGTTAAAGGCGGGGTCACTGAAGCTTTCTTT	CSVKGGVTEAFF
TRBV5-4	TRBJ1-3	-	-	TGTGCCAGCAGCTTGGCGGCGCCAGGATCTGGAAACACCATATATTTT	CASSLAAPGSGNTIYF
TRBV5-1	TRBJ2-2	-	-	TGCGCCAGCACCCCCCTGGGCCGGGGGGCTTGGAACACCGGGGAGCTGTTTTTT	CASTPLGRGAWNTGELFF
TRBV11-3	TRBJ2-1	-	TRBD2	TGTGCCAGCAGCTTAGGGACTAGCGGGGGGAGCTCCTACAATGAGCAGTTCTTC	CASSLGTSGGSSYNEQFF
TRBV5-1	TRBJ1-2	-	-	TGCGCCAGCAGCTTGGGGGCGTACTATGGCTACACCTTC	CASSLGAYYGYTF
TRBV18	TRBJ2-1	-	-	TGTGCCAGCTCACCGACGCCCGCAGGGACCCCCTACAATGAGCAGTTCTTC	CASSPTPAGTPYNEQFF
TRBV28	TRBJ2-7	-	-	TGTGCCAGCAGTTTCGAGGACAGAGCCTACGAGCAGTACTTC	CASSFEDRAYEQYF
TRBV9	TRBJ2-5	-	-	TGTGCCAGCAGCGTTGGGGACGTACTAGGAGAGACCCAGTACTTC	CASSVGDVLGETQYF
TRBV27	TRBJ1-3	-	TRBD1	TGTGCCAGCAGTCTCCAAATGCCCTTGGACAGGGGGCTTGGAAACACCATATATTTT	CASSLQMPLDRGLGNTIYF
TRBV5-1	TRBJ1-3	-	-	TGCGCCAGCAGCGACAAGGTCTCTGGAAACACCATATATTTT	CASSDKVSGNTIYF
TRBV5-3	TRBJ1-2	-	-	TGTGCCAGAAGCTGTACTATCTTGGTTGGCTACACCTTC	CARSCTILVGYTF
TRBV7-9	TRBJ2-5	-	-	TGTGCCAGCAGCTTCGCGGGTGGGGAGACCCAGTACTTC	CASSFAGGETQYF
TRBV6-5	TRBJ1-2	-	-	TGTGCCAGCAGTCCCATCCTGCGGGGATGGCTTGGCTACACCTTC	CASSPILRGWLGYTF
TRBV15	TRBJ2-7	-	-	TGTGCCACCAGCAGACGCCCAGGGGGGCAGAGGGAACAGTACTTC	CATSRRPGGQREQYF
TRBV7-6	TRBJ1-1	-	-	TGTGCCAGCAGCCTATCGGGGGGAGGAGGGACTGAAGCTTTCTTT	CASSLSGGGGTEAFF
TRBV10-3	TRBJ2-7	-	-	TGTGCCATCAGCGCAGGCAACTACGAGCAGTACTTC	CAISAGNYEQYF
TRBV27	TRBJ2-1	-	TRBD1	TGTGCCAGCAGCGCACAGGGGAACGGCTACAATGAGCAGTTCTTC	CASSAQGNGYNEQFF
TRBV7-9	TRBJ1-5	-	TRBD1	TGTGCCAGCAGCTTCGAGGGGGCAAAACAGCCCCAGCATTTT	CASSFEGAKQPQHF
TRBV18	TRBJ2-3	-	-	TGTGCCAGCTCACAAAGCCTAACTAGTTCAGATACGCAGTATTTT	CASSQSLTSSDTQYF
TRBV28	TRBJ1-1	few	-	TGTGCCAGCAGTTTGCTCGGGCCGAAGATTGCTTTCTTT	CASSLLGPKIAFF
TRBV7-2	TRBJ1-1	-	-	TGTGCCAGCAGCTTGTCAGGGCGAACTGAAGCTTTCTTT	CASSLSGRTEAFF
TRBV4-3	TRBJ2-5	once	-	TGCGCCAGCAGCCAAGTATTCGGTCGGCAAGGGGCCCTCCAAGAGACCCAGTACTTC	CASSQVFGRQGALQETQYF
TRBV7-6	TRBJ1-3	once	-	TGTGCCAGCAGCTTTACAGACGGAGGCTCTGGAAACACCATATATTTT	CASSFTDGGSGNTIYF
TRBV5-4	TRBJ1-4	-	TRBD1	TGTGCCAGCGCTCCAGGGGGCTCAACTAATGAAAAACTGTTTTTT	CASAPGGSTNEKLFF
TRBV28	TRBJ2-7	-	-	TGTGCCAGCAGTCAGCCACTAGGTAAAGACGAGCAGTACTTC	CASSQPLGKDEQYF
TRBV6-1	TRBJ2-2	-	-	TGTGCCAGCAGCGTACTAGGAAAGGCCGGGGAGCTGTTTTTT	CASSVLGKAGELFF
TRBV19	TRBJ1-2	-	-	TGTGCCAGTACCCCACCGGGGGCCGCTAACTATGGCTACACCTTC	CASTPPGAANYGYTF
TRBV7-2	TRBJ2-3	-	-	TGTGCCAGCAGCTTCCCAGGGGCAGATACGCAGTATTTT	CASSFPGADTQYF
TRBV14	TRBJ2-7	-	-	TGTGCCAGCTACAGGGTCTACGAGCAGTACTTC	CASYRVYEQYF
TRBV11-3	TRBJ2-2	-	-	TGTGCCAGCAGGGGCGGTACGAACACCGGGGAGCTGTTTTTT	CASRGGTNTGELFF